This is a list of T cell receptor beta chains from one sample in a study of blood T cell repertoires in COVID-19. Measured with immunoSEQ multiplex PCR; TCRdb has only the in-frame clones, and not every one. Seen here are hundreds of thousands of clones, about 85% observed once, and the top ten hold roughly 3%. The sequencing sample was made of peripheral blood. These receptors were taken from a young man with active or convalescent COVID-19. CDR3s include the opening cysteine and the closing phenylalanine or tryptophan. D genes are given only for firm matches. Size tells how often a clone was seen (once, few, many) or the class of an expanded clone, and some rows leave it out.

CDR3aa,CDR3nt,j_gene,d_gene,v_gene,abundance
CAWPRGGYNSPLHF,TGTGCCTGGCCCCGGGGGGGGTATAATTCACCCCTCCACTTT,TRBJ1-6,-,TRBV30,-
CASSPTGGASYNEQFF,TGCGCCAGCAGCCCCACTGGGGGGGCATCCTACAATGAGCAGTTCTTC,TRBJ2-1,-,TRBV5-1,-
CASSLLQGEAFF,TGTGCCAGCAGCTTATTACAGGGTGAAGCTTTCTTT,TRBJ1-1,-,TRBV5-4,-
CASSLALGTEANTEAFF,TGTGCCAGCAGCTTAGCGCTTGGGACAGAAGCGAACACTGAAGCTTTCTTT,TRBJ1-1,TRBD1,TRBV7-2,-
CASSAQQGGSNFNYGYTF,TGTGCCAGCAGCGCCCAACAGGGGGGGAGCAACTTTAACTATGGCTACACCTTC,TRBJ1-2,TRBD1,TRBV9,-
CASKAAIGGEQFF,TGTGCCAGCAAAGCCGCCATAGGGGGTGAGCAGTTCTTC,TRBJ2-1,-,TRBV2,few
CASSLLPGANTGELFF,TGTGCCAGCAGCTTGCTACCGGGGGCGAACACCGGGGAGCTGTTTTTT,TRBJ2-2,-,TRBV5-4,-
CASSLQGRGPGELFF,TGTGCCAGCAGCTTACAGGGGCGAGGGCCCGGGGAGCTGTTTTTT,TRBJ2-2,TRBD1,TRBV5-8,-
CASSLAGTSGSEQYF,TGTGCCAGCAGCCTGGCCGGGACTAGCGGATCCGAGCAGTACTTC,TRBJ2-7,TRBD2,TRBV3-1/TRBV3-2,-
CASSTSGNTGELFF,-,TRBJ2-2,-,TRBV11-3,-
CASSGVEIGELFF,TGTGCCAGCAGTGGAGTAGAGATAGGGGAGCTGTTTTTT,TRBJ2-2,-,TRBV2,-
CASRAPEARFTGELFF,TGTGCCAGCAGAGCCCCGGAGGCTAGGTTTACCGGGGAGCTGTTTTTT,TRBJ2-2,-,TRBV7-2,-
CASSRDQGYGYTF,TGTGCCAGCAGTCGAGATCAGGGCTATGGCTACACCTTC,TRBJ1-2,-,TRBV27,-
CASSQGLSFQYF,TGTGCCAGCAGCCAAGGTCTATCATTCCAGTACTTC,TRBJ2-5,-,TRBV3-1/TRBV3-2,-
CASSRRLSGQTSNQPQHF,TGTGCCAGCAGCCGCCGCCTCTCGGGACAAACTAGCAATCAGCCCCAGCATTTT,TRBJ1-5,-,TRBV6-2/TRBV6-3,once
CASIRTGRVGDTEAFF,TGTGCCAGCATCCGGACAGGAAGGGTAGGGGACACTGAAGCTTTCTTT,TRBJ1-1,TRBD1,TRBV5-6,-
CASQGRPGQGSYEQYF,TGCGCCAGTCAGGGGAGGCCGGGACAGGGCTCCTACGAGCAGTACTTC,TRBJ2-7,TRBD1,TRBV5-1,-
CASSLGLGPQPQHF,TGTGCCAGCAGCTTAGGCCTGGGGCCCCAGCCCCAGCATTTT,TRBJ1-5,-,TRBV7-2,-
CASSLTGVGTEAFF,TGTGCCAGCAGCTTGACAGGTGTTGGCACTGAAGCTTTCTTT,TRBJ1-1,-,TRBV5-6,-
CACSRDSSYNEQFF,TGTGCCTGTTCCCGGGACAGCTCCTACAATGAGCAGTTCTTC,TRBJ2-1,TRBD1,TRBV30,-
CASSHKAGDSNQPQHF,TGTGCCAGCTCACACAAAGCAGGGGATAGCAATCAGCCCCAGCATTTT,TRBJ1-5,-,TRBV18,-
CASSPAPTKPLNTEAFF,TGTGCCAGCAGCCCTGCCCCCACAAAACCACTGAACACTGAAGCTTTCTTT,TRBJ1-1,-,TRBV7-9,-
CASTRGRDYGYTF,TGTGCCAGCACCAGGGGGCGGGACTATGGCTACACCTTC,TRBJ1-2,TRBD1,TRBV13,-
CASSFDAGGLRGTNEKLFF,TGCGCCAGCAGCTTCGACGCAGGGGGCTTAAGGGGAACTAATGAAAAACTGTTTTTT,TRBJ1-4,TRBD1,TRBV5-1,-
CASSLGGSNSNEQFF,TGTGCCAGCAGCTTGGGTGGGAGTAACTCGAATGAGCAGTTCTTC,TRBJ2-1,-,TRBV5-4,once
CASSLETSALYEQYF,TGTGCCAGCAGCTTGGAGACTAGCGCACTCTACGAGCAGTACTTC,TRBJ2-7,TRBD2,TRBV9,-
CAGTGGRDTEAFF,TGTGCCGGGACAGGGGGCCGCGACACTGAAGCTTTCTTT,TRBJ1-1,-,TRBV21-1,-
CASSWGRGASGAGAFF,TGTGCCAGCAGCTGGGGGCGGGGGGCCAGCGGCGCCGGAGCTTTCTTT,TRBJ1-1,-,TRBV5-4,-
CAGARTSGSQFF,TGTGCCGGCGCAAGGACTAGCGGGAGCCAATTCTTC,TRBJ2-1,TRBD2,TRBV6-6,-
CASSLLQGTGELFF,TGCGCCAGCAGCTTGTTGCAGGGCACCGGGGAGCTGTTTTTT,TRBJ2-2,-,TRBV5-1,-
CASSFAGFKSEEQFF,TGTGCCAGCAGTTTTGCGGGGTTTAAATCTGAGGAGCAGTTCTTC,TRBJ2-1,-,TRBV28,-
CASSSTGARGNTIYF,TGTGCCAGCAGCTCGACAGGGGCCAGGGGAAACACCATATATTTT,TRBJ1-3,TRBD1,TRBV7-2,-
CAWSALAAGGLVDTQYF,TGTGCCTGGAGTGCACTTGCCGCAGGGGGGCTAGTGGATACGCAGTATTTT,TRBJ2-3,-,TRBV30,few
CASSYPGQTSGTVNGYTF,TGTGCCAGCAGTTACCCAGGCCAAACCTCAGGGACAGTAAATGGCTACACCTTC,TRBJ1-2,TRBD1,TRBV6-2/TRBV6-3,-
CASSQYPARAASYNEQFF,TGTGCCAGCAGCCAATACCCCGCGCGGGCAGCCTCCTACAATGAGCAGTTCTTC,TRBJ2-1,-,TRBV16,-
CASSLPAYRGLNYGYTF,TGTGCCAGCAGTTTACCCGCCTACAGGGGGCTTAACTATGGCTACACCTTC,TRBJ1-2,TRBD1,TRBV28,-
CASSYARQKIEAFF,TGTGCCAGCAGTTACGCCAGACAAAAAATCGAAGCTTTCTTT,TRBJ1-1,-,TRBV6-5,-
CASSSTQGGEVNTEAFF,TGCGCCAGCAGCTCTACCCAAGGGGGGGAGGTAAACACTGAAGCTTTCTTT,TRBJ1-1,-,TRBV5-1,-
CASSTGTGSNQPQHF,TGTGCCAGCTCAACTGGGACAGGGAGCAATCAGCCCCAGCATTTT,TRBJ1-5,TRBD1,TRBV18,few
CASSYIDRVLLGYTF,TGTGCCAGCAGTTACATCGACAGGGTGTTGTTGGGCTACACCTTC,TRBJ1-2,TRBD1,TRBV5-4,-
CASSTSGGYTDTQYF,TGTGCCAGTAGTACATCCGGGGGGTACACAGATACGCAGTATTTT,TRBJ2-3,TRBD2,TRBV19,-
CASSLAGTGGHNEQFF,TGCGCCAGCAGCTTGGCCGGGACAGGGGGCCACAATGAGCAGTTCTTC,TRBJ2-1,TRBD1,TRBV5-1,once
CASSHRQGANTEAFF,TGTGCCAGCAGCCATAGGCAGGGGGCGAACACTGAAGCTTTCTTT,TRBJ1-1,TRBD1,TRBV11-2,-
CASSPRTGANYGYTF,TGTGCCAGCAGCCCCCGGACAGGGGCTAACTATGGCTACACCTTC,TRBJ1-2,TRBD1,TRBV7-2,-
CASTVFGGGNTEAFF,TGTGCCAGCACCGTGTTTGGGGGAGGGAACACTGAAGCTTTCTTT,TRBJ1-1,-,TRBV5-4,few
CASSRDREIPSLHF,TGTGCCAGCAGCCGGGACAGGGAGATTCCCTCTCTCCACTTT,TRBJ1-6,TRBD1,TRBV28,-